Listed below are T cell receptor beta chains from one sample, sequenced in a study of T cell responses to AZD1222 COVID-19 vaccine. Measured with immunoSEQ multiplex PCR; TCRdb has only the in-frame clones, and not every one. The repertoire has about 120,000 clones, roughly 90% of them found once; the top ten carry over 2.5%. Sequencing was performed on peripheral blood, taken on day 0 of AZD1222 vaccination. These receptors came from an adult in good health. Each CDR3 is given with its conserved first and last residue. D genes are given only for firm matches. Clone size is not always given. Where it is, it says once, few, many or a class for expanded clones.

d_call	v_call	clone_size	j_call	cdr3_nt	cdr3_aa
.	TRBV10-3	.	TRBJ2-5	TGTGCCATCAGTGGGGGAGGAGAGACCCAGTACTTC	CAISGGGETQYF
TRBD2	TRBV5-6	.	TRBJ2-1	TGTGCCAGCAGCTTTTATTATAAGGGAGGGGACTCCTACAATGAGCAGTTCTTC	CASSFYYKGGDSYNEQFF
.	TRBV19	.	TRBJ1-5	TGTGCCAGTAGTTTCCGGGGCAGGGACCAGCCCCAGCATTTT	CASSFRGRDQPQHF
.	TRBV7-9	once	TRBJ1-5	TGTGCCAGCAGCTTAGGTTGGGATACAAGCAATCAGCCCCAGCATTTT	CASSLGWDTSNQPQHF
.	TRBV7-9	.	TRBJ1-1	TGTGCCAGCAGGTTAATAGGGGACACTGAAGCTTTCTTT	CASRLIGDTEAFF
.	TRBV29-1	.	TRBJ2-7	TGCAGCGTAGAAAAAGGGACAACAGCCTCCTACGAGCAGTACTTC	CSVEKGTTASYEQYF
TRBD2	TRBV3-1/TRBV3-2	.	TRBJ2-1	TGTGCCAGCAGCGCGACTAGCGGAAACAATGAGCAGTTCTTC	CASSATSGNNEQFF
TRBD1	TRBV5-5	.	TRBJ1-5	TGTGCCAGCACCCGATCAGTATGGACAGGAAGTACCTTCAATCAGCCCCAGCATTTT	CASTRSVWTGSTFNQPQHF
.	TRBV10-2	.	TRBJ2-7	TGCGCCAGCAGTGAGTCGAGGACCCTGGCAGGGGCCTACGAGCAGTACTTC	CASSESRTLAGAYEQYF
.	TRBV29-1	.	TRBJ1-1	TGCAGCGTTGAGAGGGATTTGAACACTGAAGCTTTCTTT	CSVERDLNTEAFF
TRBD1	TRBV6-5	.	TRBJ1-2	TGTGCCAGCAGGGTAGGGGGCAGCGGCTACACCTTC	CASRVGGSGYTF
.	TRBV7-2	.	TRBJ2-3	TGTGCCAGCAGCTCGGCCCCAACAGATACGCAGTATTTT	CASSSAPTDTQYF
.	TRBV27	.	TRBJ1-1	TGTGCCAGCAGTTTAAAGATGAACACTGAAGCTTTCTTT	CASSLKMNTEAFF
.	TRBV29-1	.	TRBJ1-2	TGCAGCGTCCAAGACAGAACCTCTAACTATGGCTACACCTTC	CSVQDRTSNYGYTF
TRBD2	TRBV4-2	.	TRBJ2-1	TGTGCCAGCGGGACTAGCGGACAAAACAATGAGCAGTTCTTC	CASGTSGQNNEQFF
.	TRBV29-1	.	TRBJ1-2	TGCAGCGTTGGGGCCGGGACTGAGAAAGGGGGCTACACCTTC	CSVGAGTEKGGYTF
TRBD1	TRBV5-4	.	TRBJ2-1	TGTGCCAGCAGCCGTAGGGCCGGGACAGGGGGCGATGAGCAGTTCTTC	CASSRRAGTGGDEQFF
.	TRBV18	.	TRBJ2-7	TGTGCCAGCTCATCAACGGAACAGGACCCCTACGAGCAGTACTTC	CASSSTEQDPYEQYF
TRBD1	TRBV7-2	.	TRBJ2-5	TGTGCCAGCAGCTTAGACACGAGGACAGGGGGAAAAGTAAAGACCCAGTACTTC	CASSLDTRTGGKVKTQYF
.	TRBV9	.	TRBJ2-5	TGTGCCAGCAGCGTAGCTGAAGCTTACCAAGAGACCCAGTACTTC	CASSVAEAYQETQYF